These 9 T cell receptor beta chains were all obtained from the same sample, sequenced in a study of T cell therapy after organ transplantation. The assay was immunoSEQ multiplex PCR, and TCRdb's table has in-frame clones only and misses some. The sample carries about 19,000 clones, around 81% recorded once. Antigen specificity for these receptors is unknown. Time point meaning: 4-8 weeks after completion of therapy. This specimen was CD8+ T cells from blood, taken after autologous CMV-specific T cell therapy. These receptor sequences come from a human patient who had received a solid organ transplant and had CMV disease. Some T cells may have come from the graft donor.

This clone showed up just a few times. The V and J genes are TRBV27 and TRBJ2-7; 9 positions agree with TRBD1. The CDR3 has 14 amino acids. Germline CDR1 is MNHEY and CDR2 is SMNVEV (reference sequence). The ends lost 3 bases at V and 5 bases at J; junction bases unmatched: 5. The CDR3 DNA is TGTGCCAGCAGTTTCGGGACAGGGTCGAACGAGCAGTACTTC. This translates into CASSFGTGSNEQYF.

The chain joins TRBV11-2 to TRBJ2-2; D is perhaps TRBD1 (6 bases). The V end was cut by 1 base, the J end by 6 bases, with 15 bases between. This CDR3 has 16 amino acids. The V gene's germline CDR1 is SGHAT and CDR2 FQNNGV. The CDR3 loop reads CASSLASGVLSGELFF. In nucleotides, the CDR3 is TGTGCCAGCAGCTTAGCGTCAGGGGTGTTATCCGGGGAGCTGTTTTTT.

DNA for the CDR3: TGTGCCAGCAGTGAATGGGGGGCGGAAGAGACCCAGTACTTC. This sequence encodes CASSEWGAEETQYF. The rearrangement uses TRBV25-1 and TRBJ2-5, with D tentatively TRBD1 or TRBD2 (6 bases each). The V gene lost 1 base and the J gene lost 3 bases, with 9 bases spanning the gap. Germline CDR1 is MGHDK and CDR2 is SYGVNS. The CDR3 has 14 residues.

The CDR3 protein is CASSYYWGSTNYEQYF. Written as DNA, the CDR3 is TGTGCCAGCAGTTACTATTGGGGTTCCACCAACTACGAGCAGTACTTC. The chain carries TRBV6-5 and TRBJ2-7; D gene uncertain. The CDR3 totals 16 residues. The V and J ends lost 1 base and 3 bases respectively, with 16 bases between them. Germline assignment: CDR1 MNHEY and CDR2 SVGAGI.

The chain uses TRBV10-3 and TRBJ2-7, with D possibly being TRBD1 (6 bases). Germline V gives CDR1 ENHRY, CDR2 SYGVKD. The length of the CDR3 is 15 residues. Trimming took 1 base from V and 3 from J, leaving 13 bases between them. CDR3: CAISELEGERYEQYF. The CDR3 DNA reads TGTGCCATCAGTGAGTTAGAGGGGGAACGCTACGAGCAGTACTTC.

This clone was observed a single time. V and J are TRBV4-1 and TRBJ2-2; D unresolved. CDR1 is MGHRA and CDR2 is YSYEKL in the germline V gene. Between the trimmed V and J ends, which lost 1 base and 5 bases, there was a span of 11 bases. There are 15 residues in the CDR3. The CDR3 reads CASSQVAAGTGELFF. For the CDR3, the DNA is TGCGCCAGCAGCCAAGTTGCCGCCGGGACCGGGGAGCTGTTTTTT.

This rearrangement joins TRBV2 to TRBJ2-7; possible D gene TRBD1, 5 bases. The length of the CDR3 is 17 residues. V was shortened by 0 bases and J by 4 bases, with 19 bases between the two germline ends. Looked up from germline, CDR1 is SNHLY and CDR2 is FYNNEI. CDR3 DNA: TGTGCCAGCAGTGAAGCTCCTAATCCCCTGGGGCATTACGAGCAGTACTTC. Translated: CASSEAPNPLGHYEQYF.

V usage is TRBV4-1 and J usage is TRBJ2-1, with 9 bases that match TRBD2. J was trimmed by 3 bases and V by 0 bases; bases with no gene match: 9. The germline gives CDR1 MGHRA, CDR2 YSYEKL. The CDR3 is 18 amino acids. DNA for the CDR3: TGCGCCAGCAGCCAAGAGACAGCGGGGGGCATCGGCTACAATGAGCAGTTCTTC. Its translation is CASSQETAGGIGYNEQFF.

This rearrangement joins TRBV6-6 to TRBJ1-3; 7 positions agree with TRBD1. This CDR3 contains 16 residues. Unmatched junction bases numbered 8, after V lost 6 bases and J lost 0 bases. Looked up from germline, CDR1 is MNHNY and CDR2 is SVGAGI (reference sequence). The CDR3 reads CASRLRDSDSGNTIYF. Here the CDR3 DNA reads TGTGCCAGCAGGCTCCGGGACAGCGACTCTGGAAACACCATATATTTT.